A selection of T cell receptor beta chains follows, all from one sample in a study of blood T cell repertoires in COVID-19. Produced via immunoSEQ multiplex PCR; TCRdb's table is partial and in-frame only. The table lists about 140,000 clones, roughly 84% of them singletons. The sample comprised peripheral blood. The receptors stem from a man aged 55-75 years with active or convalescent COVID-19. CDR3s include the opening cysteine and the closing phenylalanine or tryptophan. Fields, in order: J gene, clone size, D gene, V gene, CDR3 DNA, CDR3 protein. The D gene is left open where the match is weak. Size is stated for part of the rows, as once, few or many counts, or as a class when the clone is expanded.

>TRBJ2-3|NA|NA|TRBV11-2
TGTGCCAGCAGCCCCTTTCTGGGATTACGGGGGTACACAGATACGCAGTATTTT
CASSPFLGLRGYTDTQYF
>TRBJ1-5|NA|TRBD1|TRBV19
TGTGCCAGTAGTATAGACCGGACAGGGAGCAATCAGCCCCAGCATTTT
CASSIDRTGSNQPQHF
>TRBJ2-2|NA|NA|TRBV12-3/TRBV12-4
TGTGCCAGCCACAGTCCTACCGGGGAGCTGTTTTTT
CASHSPTGELFF
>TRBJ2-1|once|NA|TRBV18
TGTGCCAGCTCACCCGCGCAGGGTCCCCTCAATGAGCAGTTCTTC
CASSPAQGPLNEQFF
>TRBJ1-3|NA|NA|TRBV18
TGTGCCAGCTCAGAACAGGGAGACGTCTCTGGAAACACCATATATTTT
CASSEQGDVSGNTIYF
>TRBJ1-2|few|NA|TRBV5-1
TGCGCCAGCAGCTTGGGCAGGCTTTATGGCTACACCTTC
CASSLGRLYGYTF
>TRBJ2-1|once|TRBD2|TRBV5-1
TGCGCCAGCAGCCCGACTAGCGGGAGGTTAAATGAGCAGTTCTTC
CASSPTSGRLNEQFF
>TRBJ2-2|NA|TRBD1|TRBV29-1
TGCAGCGTCCGACAGGGTATTAGCTCCGGGGAGCTGTTTTTT
CSVRQGISSGELFF
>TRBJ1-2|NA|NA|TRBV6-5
TGTGCCAGCAGTTACTCGAACCAAAGCCCTGGGCATGGCTACACCTTC
CASSYSNQSPGHGYTF
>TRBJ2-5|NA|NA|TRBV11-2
TGTGCCAGCAGCTTAAGTGGACAGCAAGAGACCCAGTACTTC
CASSLSGQQETQYF
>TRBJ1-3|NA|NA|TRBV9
TGTGCCAGCAGCGTAGTGGGAGCTGGAAACACCATATATTTT
CASSVVGAGNTIYF
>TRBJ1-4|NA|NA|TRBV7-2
TGTGCCAGCAGCTCTGGTGCGGCAACTAATGAAAAACTGTTTTTT
CASSSGAATNEKLFF
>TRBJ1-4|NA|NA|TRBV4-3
TGCGCCAGCAGCCGAGCGGATGCAACTAATGAAAAACTGTTTTTT
CASSRADATNEKLFF
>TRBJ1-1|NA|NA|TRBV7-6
TGTGCCAGCAGCTTAGTGGGGACAAGTGAAGCTTTCTTT
CASSLVGTSEAFF
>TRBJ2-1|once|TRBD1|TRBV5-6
TGTGCCAGCAGCTTGGCCCCTACAGGGGGCTTAGGAAATGAGCAGTTCTTC
CASSLAPTGGLGNEQFF
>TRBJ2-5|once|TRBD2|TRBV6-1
TGTGCCAGCAGTGAACTACTAGCGGGAGGGCCAGGGGAGACCCAGTACTTC
CASSELLAGGPGETQYF
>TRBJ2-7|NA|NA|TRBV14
TGTGCCAGCAGCCAAGAGCCGGGGTCCTACGAGCAGTACTTC
CASSQEPGSYEQYF
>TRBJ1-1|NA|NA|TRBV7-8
TGTGCCAGCAGCTTGCGGCTGGGCACTGAAGCTTTCTTT
CASSLRLGTEAFF
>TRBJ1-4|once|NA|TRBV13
TGTGCCAGCAGCGGGGCCAGGGGATCGGAAAAACTGTTTTTT
CASSGARGSEKLFF
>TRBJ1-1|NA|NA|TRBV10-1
TGCGCCAGCAGTGAGTCAGGGGGATTCACTGAAGCTTTCTTT
CASSESGGFTEAFF
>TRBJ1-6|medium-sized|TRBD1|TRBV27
TGTGCCAGCAGTCGTCCGGGACAGGTTGGGGGCAATTCACCCCTCCACTTT
CASSRPGQVGGNSPLHF
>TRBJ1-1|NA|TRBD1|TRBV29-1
TGCAGCGCTCGACAGGGGGCGGGGGACACTGAAGCTTTCTTT
CSARQGAGDTEAFF
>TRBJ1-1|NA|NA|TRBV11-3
TGTGCCAGCAGCTTAGGGTCCGATAGCACTGAAGCTTTCTTT
CASSLGSDSTEAFF
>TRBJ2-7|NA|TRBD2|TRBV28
TGTGCCAGCACCGCTAGCGGGGGGCCCTACGAGCAGTACTTC
CASTASGGPYEQYF
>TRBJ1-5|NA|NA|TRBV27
TGTGCCAGCAGTTTAAAAGGGAGAGGCAATCAGCCCCAGCATTTT
CASSLKGRGNQPQHF
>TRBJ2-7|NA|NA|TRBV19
TGTGCCAGTAGTATAGCGGCGGGGATTAGGAACGAGCAGTACTTC
CASSIAAGIRNEQYF
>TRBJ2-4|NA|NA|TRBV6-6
TGTGCCAGCAGTTACCAATTCAGGGAAAACATTCAGTACTTC
CASSYQFRENIQYF
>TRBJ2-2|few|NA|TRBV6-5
TGTGCCAGCAGTCAGAGGTTGGCGAACACCGGGGAGCTGTTTTTT
CASSQRLANTGELFF
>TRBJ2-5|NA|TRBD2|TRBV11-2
TGTGCCAGCAGCTTCCCTCTTACTAGCGGGGATGAGACCCAGTACTTC
CASSFPLTSGDETQYF
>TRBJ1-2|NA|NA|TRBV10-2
TGCGCCTCCCAGGGGAACAGTTTTAACTATGGCTACACCTTC
CASQGNSFNYGYTF
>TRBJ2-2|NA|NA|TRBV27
TGTGCCAGCAGACCCTCGACGGGGATCACCGGGGAGCTGTTTTTT
CASRPSTGITGELFF
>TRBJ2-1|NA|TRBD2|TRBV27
TGTGCCAGCAGTCATCCGGGACTAGGCAGCGGCGAGCAGTTCTTC
CASSHPGLGSGEQFF
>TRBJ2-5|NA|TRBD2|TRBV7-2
TGTGCCAGCAGTCTTGCGGGGAGGGGAGAGACCCAGTACTTC
CASSLAGRGETQYF
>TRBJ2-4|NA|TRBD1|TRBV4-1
TGCGCCAGCAGCCAAGATCGCCTCAGGGGGATTGTCGCCAAAAACATTCAGTACTTC
CASSQDRLRGIVAKNIQYF
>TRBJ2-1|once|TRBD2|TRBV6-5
TGTGCCAGCTGTAGCGGGGGCCATTACAATGAGCAGTTCTTC
CASCSGGHYNEQFF
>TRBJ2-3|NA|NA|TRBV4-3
TGCGCCAGCAGCCCTGGACAAAGCGGGGATACGCAGTATTTT
CASSPGQSGDTQYF
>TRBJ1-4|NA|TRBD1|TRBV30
TGTGCCTGGAGCAGGGGGTTTAATGAAAAACTGTTTTTT
CAWSRGFNEKLFF
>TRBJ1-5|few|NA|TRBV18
TGTGCCAGCTCACCCGCGAAGGAGGTGTATAGCAATCAGCCCCAGCATTTT
CASSPAKEVYSNQPQHF